This TCR beta chain was found in a study of tumor-infiltrating lymphocytes in primary liver carcinoma. Study context: Primary liver carcinoma in the patients was surgically resected. Study observations and caveats: The study found tumor-adjacent and tumor-blood pairs overlapped less than tumor region pairs.

On this clonotype: No antigen is known for it.

TCR beta cDNA was prepared out of approximately 470 ng total RNA by means of a constant-region primer. Construction of TCR beta libraries relied on three successive nested multiplex PCR rounds employing slightly modified ARM-PCR. TRBV1-TRBV30 forward primers paired with a C-beta reverse primer were used in the first two PCR rounds, which ran about 11 cycles each. TCRdb redid the calling of the multiplex PCR reads with MiXCR, one entry per CDR3 protein. This repertoire shows about 320,000 distinct CDR3 sequences, almost 60% found once; its top ten account for over 15%. The V end was cut by 3 bases, the J end by 5 bases, with 14 bases between. The CDR3 length is 14 residues. The germline V gene has CDR1 MDHEN and CDR2 SYDVKM. The study extracted blood RNA from unsorted whole blood and also extracted germline DNA.

The receptor's source is a woman aged 25 to 39 with primary liver carcinoma and hepatitis B virus infection. The chain is built from TRBV28 and TRBJ2-7; D unresolved. The sequencing sample was made of peripheral blood. The CDR3: CASSFGGSTHEQYF. CDR3 nucleotide sequence: TGTGCCAGCAGTTTTGGCGGATCTACCCACGAGCAGTACTTC. Filled out from reference TRBV28 and TRBJ2-7, the complete variable domain reads DVKVTQSSRYLVKRTGEKVFLECVQDMDHENMFWYRQDPGLGLRLIYFSYDVKMKEKGDIPEGYSVSREKKERFSLILESASTNQTSMYLCASSFGGSTHEQYFGPGTRLTVT.